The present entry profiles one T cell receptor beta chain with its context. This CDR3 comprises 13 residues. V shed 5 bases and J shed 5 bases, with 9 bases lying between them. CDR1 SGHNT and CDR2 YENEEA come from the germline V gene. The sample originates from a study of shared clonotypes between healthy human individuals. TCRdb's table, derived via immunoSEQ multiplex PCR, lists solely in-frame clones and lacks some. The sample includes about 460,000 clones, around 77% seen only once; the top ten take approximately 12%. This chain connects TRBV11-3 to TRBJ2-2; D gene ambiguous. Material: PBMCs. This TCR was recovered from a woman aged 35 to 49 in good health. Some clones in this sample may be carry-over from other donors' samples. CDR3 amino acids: CASSDRRTGELFF. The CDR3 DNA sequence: TGTGCCAGCAGCGACCGGAGAACCGGGGAGCTGTTTTTT.